Shown below are 9 T cell receptor beta chains from a single sample sequenced in a study of identical twins' blood T cells. TCRdb used MiXCR to reprocess the 5' RACE reads, holding one entry per CDR3 protein. The sample consists of 300,000 to 450,000 distinct CDR3 sequences, roughly 27% of them appearing once. The sequencing sample was made of PBMCs. The receptors originated from a woman aged 18-55 years in good health.

This clonotype appeared a few times. The chain carries TRBV25-1 and TRBJ1-5; the D gene is possibly TRBD1 (6 bases). CDR1 is MGHDK, CDR2 SYGVNS, per germline. This CDR3 has 14 amino acids. Trimming removed 4 bases from V and 4 bases from J, with 11 bases in between. The CDR3 loop reads CASSVGTINQPQHF. CDR3 bases: TGTGCCAGCAGTGTGGGGACAATAAATCAGCCCCAGCATTTT.

The chain links TRBV18 to TRBJ1-3; D ambiguous. V was clipped by 4 bases and J by 0 bases, with 16 bases between them. The germline CDR1 and CDR2 sequences are KGHSH and LQKENI. This CDR3 is built from 17 residues. This chain's CDR3 is CASSLAALKDSGNTIYF. The CDR3 bases are TGTGCCAGCTCACTAGCGGCCCTCAAGGACTCTGGAAACACCATATATTTT. Complete variable domain (other parts from reference TRBV18 and TRBJ1-3): NAGVMQNPRHLVRRRGQEARLRCSPMKGHSHVYWYRQLPEEGLKFMVYLQKENIIDESGMPKERFSAEFPKEGPSILRIQQVVRGDSAAYFCASSLAALKDSGNTIYFGEGSWLTVV.

This clonotype was recorded a few times. This sequence joins TRBV27 and TRBJ2-3, with D unclear. CDR3 length equals 15 residues. Trimming left V 3 bases short and J 2 bases short, with 12 bases between. Germline CDR1 reads MNHEY; CDR2 reads SMNVEV (reference sequence). In DNA, the CDR3 is TGTGCCAGCAGTTTTGGGCTTTGGAACACAGATACGCAGTATTTT. Translation: CASSFGLWNTDTQYF.

For this clonotype: This could be a read error, since a much larger clone is one nucleotide away. This rearrangement joins TRBV6-5 to TRBJ1-1; the D is unclear. Germline V gene data show CDR1 as MNHEY and CDR2 as SVGAGI. The CDR3 runs 11 residues. Trimming cost V 4 bases and J 4 bases, with 4 bases left between them. CDR3 bases: TGTGCCAGCAGTTCCATCACTGAAGCTTTCTTT. It codes for CASSSITEAFF.

This clonotype has only a few counts. The chain recombines TRBV2 with TRBJ2-1, with a weak D call TRBD2 (6 bases). V was trimmed by 5 bases and J by 9 bases, leaving 11 bases between them. This CDR3 region has 12 residues. CDR1 and CDR2 from the germline V gene are SNHLY and FYNNEI. The CDR3 nucleotides read TGTGCCAGCAGTCTTCCGGGACTTGAGCAGTTCTTC. Translated: CASSLPGLEQFF.

This clonotype was observed at least ten times. This sequence joins TRBV6-2 or TRBV6-3 and TRBJ2-1; a weak D match, TRBD2 (6 bases). Germline V gene lookup returns CDR1 MNHEY and CDR2 SVGEGT. This CDR3 has 12 amino acids. Deletions cut 4 bases from V and 16 bases from J, with 17 bases between. The CDR3 spells CASSLREGQQFF. The CDR3 DNA follows: TGTGCCAGCAGTTTGCGGGAAGGACAACAATTCTTC.

This clonotype occurred a few times. At one boundary the junction diverges from the germline segment, which might be a read error. The chain has TRBV5-1 and TRBJ1-2; the D is unclear. The CDR3 length is 10 residues. CDR1 and CDR2 from the germline V gene are SGHRS and YFSETQ. CDR3 nucleotides: TGCGCCAGCAGCTTTCCAGACACATTCTTC. This gives the protein CASSFPDTFF.

The rearrangement links TRBV20-1 to TRBJ2-3, with no clear D. The CDR3 extends over 14 amino acids. The V gene's germline CDR1 is DFQATT and CDR2 SNEGSKA (reference sequence). V lost 0 bases and J 4 bases, leaving 11 bases between the germline ends. CDR3 loop: CSARDQRSADTQYF. The CDR3 DNA reads as TGCAGTGCTAGAGATCAGAGGAGTGCAGATACGCAGTATTTT.

The genes are TRBV10-3 and TRBJ2-7; 7 bases align to TRBD2. V lost 9 bases to trimming and J lost 4 bases; unmatched junction nucleotides: 12. The CDR3 runs to 14 residues. Germline V CDR1 and CDR2: ENHRY, SYGVKD. The CDR3 nucleotides read TGTGCCATAAGGGATGGCGGGAGACGGTACGAGCAGTACTTC. It encodes CAIRDGGRRYEQYF.